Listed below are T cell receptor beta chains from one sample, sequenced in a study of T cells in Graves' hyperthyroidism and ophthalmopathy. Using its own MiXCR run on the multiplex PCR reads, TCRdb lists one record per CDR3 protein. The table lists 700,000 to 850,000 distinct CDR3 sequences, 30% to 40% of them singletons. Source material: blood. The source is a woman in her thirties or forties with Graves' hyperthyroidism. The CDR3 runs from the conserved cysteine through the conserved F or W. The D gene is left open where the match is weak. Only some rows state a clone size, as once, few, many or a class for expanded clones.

CDR3 protein: CASSLTGHEQYF; CDR3 DNA: TGTGCCAGCAGCTTAACGGGGCACGAGCAGTACTTC; J gene: TRBJ2-7; V gene: TRBV7-2; D gene: .; clone size: .
CDR3 protein: CASRSDEYEQYF; CDR3 DNA: TGTGCCAGCAGAAGCGATGAATACGAGCAGTACTTC; J gene: TRBJ2-7; V gene: TRBV6-6; D gene: .; clone size: once
CDR3 protein: CSARQDNSGANVLTF; CDR3 DNA: TGCAGTGCCAGACAGGACAACTCTGGGGCCAACGTCCTGACTTTC; J gene: TRBJ2-6; V gene: TRBV20-1; D gene: .; clone size: once
CDR3 protein: CASSLRSSSYEQYF; CDR3 DNA: TGTGCCAGCAGCTTAAGATCTTCGTCCTACGAGCAGTACTTC; J gene: TRBJ2-7; V gene: TRBV11-2; D gene: .; clone size: many
CDR3 protein: CASSGEGNEQYF; CDR3 DNA: TGTGCCAGCAGTGGGGAAGGCAACGAGCAGTACTTC; J gene: TRBJ2-7; V gene: TRBV6-5; D gene: .; clone size: many
CDR3 protein: CASDRGEQYF; CDR3 DNA: TGTGCCAGCGACAGGGGCGAGCAGTACTTC; J gene: TRBJ2-7; V gene: TRBV28; D gene: TRBD1; clone size: few
CDR3 protein: CASSPPGAPGNEQYF; CDR3 DNA: TGTGCCAGCTCACCCCCAGGGGCGCCGGGCAACGAGCAGTACTTC; J gene: TRBJ2-7; V gene: TRBV7-2; D gene: .; clone size: few
CDR3 protein: CSVYQSGTGELFF; CDR3 DNA: TGCAGCGTCTACCAATCCGGGACGGGGGAGCTGTTTTTT; J gene: TRBJ2-2; V gene: TRBV29-1; D gene: .; clone size: few
CDR3 protein: CASSLGYGQGYLSNQPQHF; CDR3 DNA: TGTGCCAGCAGCTTGGGTTACGGACAGGGGTATCTGAGCAATCAGCCCCAGCATTTT; J gene: TRBJ1-5; V gene: TRBV7-9; D gene: TRBD1; clone size: many
CDR3 protein: CASSLDQTNEKLFF; CDR3 DNA: TGTGCCAGCAGCCTAGACCAGACTAATGAAAAACTGTTTTTT; J gene: TRBJ1-4; V gene: TRBV7-2; D gene: .; clone size: few
CDR3 protein: CASVIGTEYEQYF; CDR3 DNA: TGTGCCAGCGTGATAGGGACAGAATACGAGCAGTACTTC; J gene: TRBJ2-7; V gene: TRBV2; D gene: TRBD1; clone size: .
CDR3 protein: CASSSLLRGAGGANVLTF; CDR3 DNA: TGTGCCAGCAGTTCACTCCTCCGGGGGGCAGGTGGGGCCAACGTCCTGACTTTC; J gene: TRBJ2-6; V gene: TRBV6-5; D gene: .; clone size: .
CDR3 protein: CASTPLQDSGETNYGYAF; CDR3 DNA: TGTGCCAGCACCCCCCTGCAGGACAGTGGGGAGACTAACTATGGCTACGCCTTC; J gene: TRBJ1-2; V gene: TRBV25-1; D gene: .; clone size: .
CDR3 protein: CATSDSGLDTEAFF; CDR3 DNA: TGTGCCACCAGTGACTCCGGGTTAGACACTGAAGCTTTCTTT; J gene: TRBJ1-1; V gene: TRBV24-1; D gene: .; clone size: many
CDR3 protein: CASSLTQGEKLFF; CDR3 DNA: TGTGCCAGCAGTTTAACCCAGGGTGAAAAACTGTTTTTT; J gene: TRBJ1-4; V gene: TRBV12-3/TRBV12-4; D gene: .; clone size: few
CDR3 protein: CASRTGLYSNQPQHF; CDR3 DNA: TGTGCCAGCAGGACAGGCCTCTATAGCAATCAGCCCCAGCATTTT; J gene: TRBJ1-5; V gene: TRBV24-1; D gene: TRBD1; clone size: .
CDR3 protein: CSGREGTEAFF; CDR3 DNA: TGCAGCGGAAGGGAGGGGACTGAAGCTTTCTTT; J gene: TRBJ1-1; V gene: TRBV29-1; D gene: .; clone size: few
CDR3 protein: CASSPYDTGEQYF; CDR3 DNA: TGTGCCAGCAGCCCTTATGACACCGGGGAGCAGTACTTC; J gene: TRBJ2-7; V gene: TRBV11-2; D gene: .; clone size: .
CDR3 protein: CASSLQTATQYF; CDR3 DNA: TGTGCCAGCAGCCTGCAAACAGCTACGCAGTATTTT; J gene: TRBJ2-3; V gene: TRBV14; D gene: .; clone size: once
CDR3 protein: CASLGGYYSNQPQHF; CDR3 DNA: TGTGCCAGCTTGGGAGGGTATTACAGCAATCAGCCCCAGCATTTT; J gene: TRBJ1-5; V gene: TRBV6-5; D gene: .; clone size: .
CDR3 protein: CASSHRGRRETQYF; CDR3 DNA: TGTGCCAGCAGTCACAGGGGGCGCCGGGAGACCCAGTACTTC; J gene: TRBJ2-5; V gene: TRBV7-9; D gene: TRBD1; clone size: .
CDR3 protein: CSARRQVGQPQHF; CDR3 DNA: TGCAGTGCTAGACGACAGGTGGGACAGCCCCAGCATTTT; J gene: TRBJ1-5; V gene: TRBV20-1; D gene: .; clone size: many
CDR3 protein: CASSDSETSGSDTQYF; CDR3 DNA: TGTGCCAGCAGTGACTCTGAGACTAGCGGCTCAGATACGCAGTATTTT; J gene: TRBJ2-3; V gene: TRBV6-4; D gene: TRBD2; clone size: .
CDR3 protein: CASSEMRNTEAFF; CDR3 DNA: TGTGCCAGCAGTGAAATGCGAAACACTGAAGCTTTCTTT; J gene: TRBJ1-1; V gene: TRBV2; D gene: .; clone size: once
CDR3 protein: CASSLTGGHTGEQYF; CDR3 DNA: TGTGCCAGCAGCTTAACGGGCGGGCACACCGGGGAGCAGTACTTC; J gene: TRBJ2-7; V gene: TRBV7-2; D gene: .; clone size: .
CDR3 protein: CSVVDRSYEQHF; CDR3 DNA: TGCAGCGTTGTTGACCGATCCTACGAGCAGCACTTC; J gene: TRBJ2-7; V gene: TRBV29-1; D gene: .; clone size: .
CDR3 protein: CSARDMGEPYEQYF; CDR3 DNA: TGCAGTGCTAGAGATATGGGGGAACCCTACGAGCAGTACTTC; J gene: TRBJ2-7; V gene: TRBV20-1; D gene: .; clone size: .
CDR3 protein: CASSATTGTLTGPKQTQYF; CDR3 DNA: TGTGCCAGCAGTGCTACTACAGGGACGCTGACGGGGCCTAAACAGACCCAGTACTTC; J gene: TRBJ2-5; V gene: TRBV25-1; D gene: .; clone size: .
CDR3 protein: CASSSPDRGNGGELFF; CDR3 DNA: TGTGCCAGCAGTAGCCCCGACAGGGGGAACGGCGGGGAGCTGTTTTTT; J gene: TRBJ2-2; V gene: TRBV12-3/TRBV12-4; D gene: TRBD1; clone size: .
CDR3 protein: CASREGQADQPQHF; CDR3 DNA: TGTGCCAGCAGGGAGGGACAGGCTGATCAGCCCCAGCATTTT; J gene: TRBJ1-5; V gene: TRBV6-1; D gene: TRBD1; clone size: many
CDR3 protein: CASTYLADISNQPQHF; CDR3 DNA: TGTGCCAGTACTTATCTCGCGGACATTAGCAATCAGCCCCAGCATTTT; J gene: TRBJ1-5; V gene: TRBV19; D gene: .; clone size: .
CDR3 protein: CASSTTGEDQPQHF; CDR3 DNA: TGTGCCAGCAGTACTACAGGGGAGGATCAGCCCCAGCATTTT; J gene: TRBJ1-5; V gene: TRBV6-5; D gene: TRBD1; clone size: .
CDR3 protein: CASSLQGTLNGYTF; CDR3 DNA: TGTGCCAGCAGCCTACAGGGGACTCTAAATGGCTACACCTTC; J gene: TRBJ1-2; V gene: TRBV9; D gene: TRBD1; clone size: .
CDR3 protein: CASSRDRGNEKLFF; CDR3 DNA: TGCGCCAGCAGTCGGGACAGGGGGAATGAAAAACTGTTTTTT; J gene: TRBJ1-4; V gene: TRBV12-3/TRBV12-4; D gene: TRBD1; clone size: many
CDR3 protein: CASRTGTGERNSPLHF; CDR3 DNA: TGTGCCAGCAGGACCGGGACAGGGGAGCGTAATTCACCCCTCCACTTT; J gene: TRBJ1-6; V gene: TRBV14; D gene: TRBD1; clone size: many
CDR3 protein: CASTLGQGNEKLFF; CDR3 DNA: TGCGCCAGTACTCTGGGGCAGGGAAACGAAAAACTGTTTTTT; J gene: TRBJ1-4; V gene: TRBV4-1; D gene: .; clone size: few
CDR3 protein: CASSSYLTGGKFSGANVLTF; CDR3 DNA: TGTGCCAGCAGCTCCTACCTAACAGGGGGGAAGTTCTCTGGGGCCAACGTCCTGACTTTC; J gene: TRBJ2-6; V gene: TRBV11-2; D gene: TRBD1; clone size: few
CDR3 protein: CSVPRPRTQPQHF; CDR3 DNA: TGCAGCGTCCCCCGTCCCCGGACACAGCCCCAGCATTTT; J gene: TRBJ1-5; V gene: TRBV29-1; D gene: .; clone size: many
CDR3 protein: CASGIVGTGYEQYF; CDR3 DNA: TGTGCCAGCGGCATCGTCGGGACAGGGTACGAGCAGTACTTC; J gene: TRBJ2-7; V gene: TRBV10-3; D gene: TRBD1; clone size: .
CDR3 protein: CASSLEAGESYEQFF; CDR3 DNA: TGTGCCAGCAGCTTAGAAGCAGGGGAGTCCTACGAGCAGTTCTTC; J gene: TRBJ2-1; V gene: TRBV7-8; D gene: .; clone size: .
CDR3 protein: CASSSSLRSSYEQYF; CDR3 DNA: TGTGCCAGCAGTTCCTCCTTGCGGAGCTCCTACGAGCAGTACTTC; J gene: TRBJ2-7; V gene: TRBV7-2; D gene: .; clone size: few
CDR3 protein: CASSLIGGSEQYF; CDR3 DNA: TGTGCCAGCAGCTTAATCGGGGGAAGCGAGCAGTACTTC; J gene: TRBJ2-7; V gene: TRBV7-3; D gene: .; clone size: many
CDR3 protein: CASREEMGTDTQYF; CDR3 DNA: TGCGCCAGCAGGGAAGAGATGGGCACAGATACGCAGTATTTT; J gene: TRBJ2-3; V gene: TRBV10-2; D gene: .; clone size: .
CDR3 protein: CASSPGQLSNYGYTF; CDR3 DNA: TGTGCCAGCAGCCCCGGACAGTTATCTAACTATGGCTACACCTTC; J gene: TRBJ1-2; V gene: TRBV7-9; D gene: .; clone size: many
CDR3 protein: CSARTSGPHYEQYF; CDR3 DNA: TGCAGTGCTAGAACTAGCGGGCCCCACTACGAGCAGTACTTC; J gene: TRBJ2-7; V gene: TRBV20-1; D gene: TRBD2; clone size: many
CDR3 protein: CSASPPGEDEAFF; CDR3 DNA: TGCAGTGCTAGTCCCCCTGGGGAAGACGAAGCTTTCTTT; J gene: TRBJ1-1; V gene: TRBV20-1; D gene: .; clone size: many
CDR3 protein: CSVLSTWDQPQHF; CDR3 DNA: TGCAGCGTTCTTTCGACGTGGGATCAGCCCCAGCATTTT; J gene: TRBJ1-5; V gene: TRBV29-1; D gene: .; clone size: many
CDR3 protein: CRFTSGGAETQYF; CDR3 DNA: TGCAGGTTTACTAGCGGGGGGGCGGAGACCCAGTACTTC; J gene: TRBJ2-5; V gene: TRBV29-1; D gene: TRBD2; clone size: once
CDR3 protein: CAISFTGNGYTF; CDR3 DNA: TGTGCCATCAGTTTCACAGGGAACGGCTACACCTTC; J gene: TRBJ1-2; V gene: TRBV10-3; D gene: .; clone size: many
CDR3 protein: CATGTGIYGYTF; CDR3 DNA: TGTGCCACGGGGACAGGGATCTATGGCTACACCTTC; J gene: TRBJ1-2; V gene: TRBV2; D gene: TRBD1; clone size: many
CDR3 protein: CASSFGRQGANTGELFF; CDR3 DNA: TGTGCCAGCAGCTTCGGGCGACAGGGTGCGAACACCGGGGAGCTGTTTTTT; J gene: TRBJ2-2; V gene: TRBV7-9; D gene: TRBD1; clone size: .
CDR3 protein: CASSPPAGGRWSYGYTF; CDR3 DNA: TGTGCCAGCAGCCCCCCGGCGGGTGGTCGTTGGAGCTATGGCTACACCTTC; J gene: TRBJ1-2; V gene: TRBV13; D gene: .; clone size: .
CDR3 protein: CASRDRNNSPLHF; CDR3 DNA: TGTGCCAGCCGGGACAGAAATAATTCACCCCTCCACTTT; J gene: TRBJ1-6; V gene: TRBV2; D gene: TRBD1; clone size: .
CDR3 protein: CASSRRGQGASYEQYF; CDR3 DNA: TGTGCCAGCAGCAGACGTGGACAGGGGGCCTCCTACGAGCAGTACTTC; J gene: TRBJ2-7; V gene: TRBV7-8; D gene: TRBD1; clone size: few